The entry that follows covers one T cell receptor beta chain sequence. What it binds is unknown. A read error is possible here, since a much larger clone lies one base away. Other DNA sequences from this sample encode an identical CDR3 as well. The data originate from a study of shared clonotypes between healthy human individuals. Study results and limitations: Sharing across four donors was highest in naive CD4 (roughly 5%) and lowest in memory CD8 (approximately 0.4%). Clonotype sharing across donors was expected to vary with sequencing depth. Larger estimated richness was generally seen in naive subsets than in memory subsets.

The assay was immunoSEQ multiplex PCR, and TCRdb's table has in-frame clones only and misses some. This repertoire shows 2 million to 2.5 million clones, about 95% found once; its top ten account for more than 0.95%. Germline V lookup: CDR1 MDHEN, CDR2 SYDVKM. The V and J ends lost 3 bases and 3 bases, in that order; junction bases with no gene match: 1. The CDR3 has 13 residues. Naivety among CD8 cells was defined by CD45RO negativity and positive CCR7 selection, thereby excluding terminally differentiated effector memory CD45RA+ cells. Donors were healthy HIV-negative adults without recently reported acute infections or vaccinations.

This sequence originates from a man aged 18 to 30 in good health. Material: naive CD8+ T cells sorted from blood. The gene calls are TRBV28 and TRBJ2-7; 8 positions agree with TRBD1. CDR3 sequence (DNA): TGTGCCAGCAGTTTCGGACAGGGCTACGAGCAGTACTTC. It specifies CASSFGQGYEQYF.